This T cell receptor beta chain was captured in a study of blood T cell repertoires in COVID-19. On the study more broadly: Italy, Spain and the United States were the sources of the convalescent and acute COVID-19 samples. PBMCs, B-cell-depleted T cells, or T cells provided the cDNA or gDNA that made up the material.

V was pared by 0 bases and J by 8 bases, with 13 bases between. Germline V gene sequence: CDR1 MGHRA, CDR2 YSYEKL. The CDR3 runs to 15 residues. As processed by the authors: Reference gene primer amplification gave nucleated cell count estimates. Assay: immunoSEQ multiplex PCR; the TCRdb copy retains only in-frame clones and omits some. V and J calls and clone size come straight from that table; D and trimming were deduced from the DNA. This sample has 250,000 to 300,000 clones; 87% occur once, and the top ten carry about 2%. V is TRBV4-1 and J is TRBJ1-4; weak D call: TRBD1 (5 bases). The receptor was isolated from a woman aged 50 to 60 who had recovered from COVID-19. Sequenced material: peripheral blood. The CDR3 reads CASSQDGKGEEKLFF. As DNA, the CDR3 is TGCGCCAGCAGCCAAGATGGAAAAGGGGAAGAAAAACTGTTTTTT.